This T cell receptor beta chain was retrieved from a study of glioma-infiltrating T cells (dated by TCRdb to between 2015 and 2016). About the study as a whole: Glioma tissue, non-neoplastic brain tissue and matched peripheral blood mononuclear cells were used as sources from which TCR alpha- and beta-chain repertoires were sequenced. To measure divergence between tissue and blood T-cell populations, each tissue-infiltrating repertoire was compared with the peripheral blood repertoire of the same patient. Three low-grade glioma patients, about eight primary glioblastoma patients and three non-glioma patients contributing non-neoplastic brain tissue were included in the paired cohort.

From the cysteine up to the phenylalanine, the CDR3 has a length of 14 residues. The CDR3 DNA has 42 bases and is translated from base 1. According to the germline V gene, CDR1 reads SGHVS and CDR2 reads FNYEAQ. V loses 5 bases of germline sequence and J loses 0 bases, and the interval between the two ends is 10 bases. There are many counts of this clonotype. No cognate antigen has been identified for it. It has no much larger one-base neighbor in the sample; base qualities were not kept. General conclusions and limits of the study: Group comparisons were based on small numbers of patients: three non-neoplastic, three low-grade glioma and several glioblastoma patients. Only a very small number of CDR3 sequences turned up in both tissue and blood, a result put down to high CDR3 diversity combined with limited sampling. VJ-independent divergence between tissue and blood was found to be below expectation in non-neoplastic patients but above expectation in all gliomas, particularly low-grade gliomas.

The iRepertoire nested amplicon-rescue multiplex PCR (arm-PCR) platform was used to amplify TCR alpha and beta CDR3 regions from RNA. One-step reverse transcription and amplification used about 85-450 ng of tissue mRNA or PBMC total RNA as input. After bead purification, a secondary multiplex PCR added Illumina adapters, and libraries were gel-purified between 200 and 400 bp. Internal 6-nucleotide barcodes were carried by the libraries and were used for demultiplexing. Sequencing of the libraries was done on an Illumina MiSeq using 2x220 or 2x250 nucleotide paired-end reads. The authors' analysis ran thus. Paired reads were merged with FLASH 1.2.11 and aligned to the GRCh37 human genome with BWA-MEM before extracting TRA and TRB reads. V and J assignment used an IMGT-derived reference of cassette sequences and CDR3 motifs that included pseudogenes. Reads were translated in three frames, and productive CDR3s were defined as those with a C...FGXG motif and no stop codons. Unique combinations of V-J cassette pair and CDR3 amino acid sequence were defined as clonotypes. Hamming distance filtering was applied to reads, with thresholds set by the sequence error rate of each sample in mapped regions. TCRdb itself trimmed the public reads at Q25 with fastp, ran MiXCR and retained productive beta chains. Each record represents a unique CDR3 protein, reported with the most common genes and DNA among its rows. The V and J calls shown here were made by TCRdb, not taken from the authors' results. The sample table contains around 20,000 distinct CDR3 sequences; only one count was recorded for roughly 24% of them. The biggest ten clones account for approximately 14% of the sample.

The receptor's source is a human donor with low-grade glioma or glioblastoma, undergoing nonglioma brain surgery, or in good health (not recorded which). The chain was built from TRBV7-6 and TRBJ1-1; perhaps TRBD1 is the D gene, with 6 bases matching. The sequenced sample consisted of glioma tissue, nonneoplastic brain tissue, or PBMCs (not recorded which). The CDR3 protein sequence reads: CASSAGHMNTEAFF. Read as DNA, the sequence is TGTGCCAGCAGCGCGGGACACATGAACACTGAAGCTTTCTTT.